This TCR beta chain comes out of a study of graft-versus-host responses after intestinal transplantation. Whole-study context: Multivisceral, liver-intestinal, or isolated intestinal grafts were transplanted into recipients. Induction using anti-thymocyte globulin, followed by tacrolimus and steroids for 2 to 4 years, was given to all recipients.

The CDR3 has 16 amino acids. Germline loops: CDR1 LNHDA, CDR2 SQIVND (reference sequence). Trimming removed 6 bases from V and 3 bases from J; junction bases left unmatched: 12. The table came from immunoSEQ multiplex PCR; TCRdb's copy has only in-frame clones and leaves some out. In the table there are 90,000 to 130,000 clones, about 92% of which are singletons. For this clone: The antigen remains unidentified.

The receptor's source is a human donor who was the organ donor for an intestinal transplant. The chain uses TRBV19 and TRBJ2-3; 7 nucleotides agree with TRBD1. The sample consisted of unstimulated CD4+ T cells sorted from spleen or lymph node cells, taken before transplant. CDR3 coding DNA: TGTGCCAGTAGAATCGGACGACAGGGTTTTACAGATACGCAGTATTTT. This encodes CASRIGRQGFTDTQYF.